One and the same sample provided the 21 T cell receptor beta chains below, sequenced in a study of technical replicates of blood from a few donors (dated by TCRdb to 2016 to 2017). Library generation was performed with the immunoSEQ multiplex PCR assay. In TCRdb, the immuneACCESS table is reduced to in-frame sequences with V and J assigned. These tables do not hold every clone; where another copy was compared, an unresolved V gene accounts for under half, and the others remain unexplained. In all, the sample holds about 73,000 clones, and more than 90% of those were seen once. The ten largest clonotypes hold 4% to 5% of the sample. Sample: PBMCs. The receptors derive from a human donor in good health. Some clones in this sample may be carry-over from other donors' samples.

V and J are TRBV30 and TRBJ2-7, with 10 bases aligning to TRBD2. Per the germline V gene, CDR1 is GTSNPN and CDR2 is SVGIG (reference sequence). J gave up 2 bases and V 6 bases, and 10 bases lay outside the gene matches. The CDR3 has 15 amino acids. DNA for the CDR3: TGTGCCTGTTCTTGGACTAGCGGACTGGCCTACGAGCAGTACTTC. Its translation is CACSWTSGLAYEQYF.

This clone was counted a single time. The V gene is TRBV7-9, the J gene TRBJ1-5; 8 positions agree with TRBD1. The CDR3 loop spans 14 amino acids. Germline values: CDR1 SEHNR, CDR2 FQNEAQ (reference sequence). Unmatched junction bases numbered 6, after V lost 5 bases and J lost 6 bases. The CDR3 sequence: CASSNTGGSQPQHF. The CDR3, as DNA: TGTGCCAGCAGCAATACAGGGGGGAGTCAGCCCCAGCATTTT.

The chain carries TRBV7-2 and TRBJ1-1; unclear D gene. The CDR3 totals 16 residues. V dropped 0 bases and J dropped 0 bases, with 11 bases sitting between them. Germline V gene lookup returns CDR1 SGHTA and CDR2 FQGNSA. The DNA for the CDR3 is TGTGCCAGCAGCTTAGCCGCGGCGCACTTGAACACTGAAGCTTTCTTT. This translates into CASSLAAAHLNTEAFF.

This clone was counted between two and nine times. The chain is built from TRBV18 and TRBJ2-4; TRBD2 aligns across 8 bases. With V trimmed by 3 bases and J by 8 bases, 6 bases remained unmatched. The germline gives CDR1 KGHSH, CDR2 LQKENI. The CDR3 runs 14 residues. The DNA for the CDR3 is TGTGCCAGCTCACCCGGACTAGCTCCCGACATTCAGTACTTC. It encodes CASSPGLAPDIQYF.

The chain carries TRBV7-8 and TRBJ1-5, with 7 bases that match TRBD1. There are 17 residues in the CDR3. V dropped 5 bases and J dropped 7; count of bases not matched to a gene: 17. Per the germline V gene, CDR1 is SGHVS and CDR2 is FQNEAQ. As DNA, the CDR3 is TGTGCCAGCAGCCCCCGGGACAGCCCCACTGCTGGACAGCCCCAGCATTTT. Protein sequence: CASSPRDSPTAGQPQHF.

V usage is TRBV7-9 and J usage is TRBJ2-7, with D possibly TRBD1 on 6 matching bases. CDR3 length: 14 residues. Germline assignment: CDR1 SEHNR and CDR2 FQNEAQ (reference sequence). V lost 4 bases and J lost 5, with 15 bases in between. The CDR3 loop reads CASSYRDGLNEQYF. CDR3 nucleotides: TGTGCCAGCAGCTACAGGGATGGTCTCAACGAGCAGTACTTC.

The chain links TRBV27 to TRBJ2-2, with 10 bases matching TRBD2. The CDR3 runs to 14 residues. In germline, CDR1 is MNHEY, CDR2 SMNVEV (reference sequence). Unmatched junction bases numbered 2, after V lost 3 bases and J lost 7 bases. CDR3 in amino acids: CASSFRTSGGELFF. CDR3 coding DNA: TGTGCCAGCAGTTTTAGGACTAGCGGCGGGGAGCTGTTTTTT.

This rearrangement joins TRBV9 to TRBJ2-7, with a tentative D call TRBD2 (5 bases). Trimming pared 3 bases from V and 2 bases from J, leaving 12 bases between. CDR3 length: 14 amino acids. Germline assignment: CDR1 SGDLS and CDR2 YYNGEE. The CDR3 region is CASSASGNPYEQYF. The CDR3 nucleotides read TGTGCCAGCAGCGCCTCCGGGAACCCCTACGAGCAGTACTTC.

The chain couples TRBV28 to TRBJ1-3; 7 nucleotides align to TRBD1. V shed 3 bases, J shed 0 bases, and the junction held 8 bases outside the gene matches. The CDR3 covers 17 residues. Germline CDR1 and CDR2: MDHEN and SYDVKM. The CDR3 DNA follows: TGTGCCAGCAGTTTCCTTCGGACAGGCCACTCTGGAAACACCATATATTTT. It specifies CASSFLRTGHSGNTIYF. The variable domain in full, with the rest retrieved from reference TRBV28 and TRBJ1-3, is DVKVTQSSRYLVKRTGEKVFLECVQDMDHENMFWYRQDPGLGLRLIYFSYDVKMKEKGDIPEGYSVSREKKERFSLILESASTNQTSMYLCASSFLRTGHSGNTIYFGEGSWLTVV.

This clone was seen a handful of times. The chain is built from TRBV4-3 and TRBJ2-1, with TRBD2 matching over 9 bases. V dropped 0 bases and J dropped 5; count of bases not matched to a gene: 8. Germline CDR1 is LGHNA and CDR2 is YSLEER. This CDR3 comprises 17 residues. The CDR3, as DNA: TGCGCCAGCAGCCAAGATTGGTTGCGGGGGGGCGACAATGAGCAGTTCTTC. Translating it yields CASSQDWLRGGDNEQFF.

The rearrangement uses TRBV6-1 and TRBJ1-4; no clear D. The CDR3 is 13 amino acids. The V end lost 10 bases, the J end lost 0 bases, and 9 bases lay between the germline ends. Germline V gene lookup returns CDR1 MNHNS and CDR2 SASEGT. CDR3 sequence: CATTRATNEKLFF. In nucleotides, the CDR3 is TGTGCCACCACCCGAGCAACTAATGAAAAACTGTTTTTT.

The genes are TRBV5-6 and TRBJ2-1, with D unresolved. Trimming left V 1 base short and J 8 bases short, with 16 bases between. The germline gives CDR1 SGHDT, CDR2 YYEEEE. The CDR3 has 15 residues. The CDR3 protein is CASSLFERMSDEQFF. As DNA, the CDR3 is TGTGCCAGCAGCTTGTTTGAACGGATGAGCGATGAGCAGTTCTTC.

The genes are TRBV12-5 and TRBJ2-3, with 10 bases that match TRBD2. The length of the CDR3 is 16 residues. The germline gives CDR1 LGHNT, CDR2 FRNRAP. Trimming took 2 bases from V and 3 from J; bases not matched to a gene: 5. The DNA of the CDR3 is TGTGCTAGTGGTTTGCCCGGACTAGCGGTAACAGATACGCAGTATTTT. It specifies CASGLPGLAVTDTQYF.

The V call is TRBV4-3, the J call TRBJ2-1; TRBD2 might be the D (7 bases). The CDR3 runs to 16 residues. V lost 0 bases and J lost 1, with 10 bases in between. Germline loops: CDR1 LGHNA, CDR2 YSLEER. CDR3 residues: CASSQEGGGSYNEQFF. For the CDR3, the DNA is TGCGCCAGCAGCCAAGAGGGAGGGGGTTCCTACAATGAGCAGTTCTTC.

The V call is TRBV5-4, the J call TRBJ2-2; 10 nucleotides line up with TRBD2. Germline CDR1 SGHNT, CDR2 YYREEE (reference sequence). The CDR3 runs 15 residues. The junction had 5 bases not matched to a gene; V was cut back by 4 bases and J by 5 bases. CDR3 sequence reads: CASSVGLATTGELFF. The CDR3 DNA reads TGTGCCAGCAGCGTGGGACTAGCGACAACCGGGGAGCTGTTTTTT.

This chain connects TRBV7-9 to TRBJ1-4; the match to TRBD1 covers 8 bases. The CDR3 covers 15 residues. J gave up 3 bases and V 3 bases, and 3 bases lay outside the gene matches. CDR1 is SEHNR, CDR2 FQNEAQ, per germline (reference sequence). For the CDR3, the DNA is TGTGCCAGCAGCTTTTCACAGGGGGCTAATGAAAAACTGTTTTTT. This sequence encodes CASSFSQGANEKLFF.

The J gene is TRBJ1-2, the V gene TRBV18; D gene uncertain. The CDR3 length is 14 residues. The germline gives CDR1 KGHSH, CDR2 LQKENI. Between the trimmed V and J ends, which lost 4 bases and 1 base, there was a span of 10 bases. CDR3 coding DNA: TGTGCCAGCTCACAGGACGGGGTTAACTATGGCTACACCTTC. Its translation: CASSQDGVNYGYTF.

The chain employs TRBV6-6 and TRBJ2-5; 8 bases agree with TRBD2. The CDR3 sequence is 13 residues long. Unmatched junction bases numbered 5, after V lost 6 bases and J lost 5 bases. From germline, CDR1 is MNHNY and CDR2 SVGAGI (reference sequence). This CDR3 reads CASRGPGGETQYF. In nucleotides, the CDR3 is TGTGCCAGCAGAGGTCCGGGGGGGGAGACCCAGTACTTC.

This clone appeared a single time. The V gene is TRBV6-6, the J gene TRBJ2-5; TRBD1 might be the D (5 bases). The CDR3 contains 15 residues. Germline CDR1 is MNHNY and CDR2 is SVGAGI (reference sequence). V gave up 3 bases and J gave up 0 bases, with 11 bases separating them. Here the CDR3 DNA reads TGTGCCAGCAGTTATAATCTACAGGACCAAGAGACCCAGTACTTC. Protein product: CASSYNLQDQETQYF.

The CDR3 loop is CASSPTTTGLDGYTF. DNA for the CDR3: TGTGCCAGCAGCCCAACGACGACAGGGCTTGATGGCTACACCTTC. The chain couples TRBV7-9 to TRBJ1-2; 7 nucleotides match TRBD1. The CDR3 has 15 residues. Germline trimming cut 5 bases from V and 6 bases from J; bases unmatched to any gene: 12. Looked up from germline, CDR1 is SEHNR and CDR2 is FQNEAQ (reference sequence).

V usage is TRBV6-1 and J usage is TRBJ1-5; no clear D. The CDR3 has 13 residues. Germline lookup yields CDR1 MNHNS and CDR2 SASEGT. V gave up 8 bases and J gave up 5 bases, with 13 bases separating them. The CDR3, as DNA: TGTGCCAGCCGTAAAATAAGAGATCAGCCCCAGCATTTT. Residues: CASRKIRDQPQHF.